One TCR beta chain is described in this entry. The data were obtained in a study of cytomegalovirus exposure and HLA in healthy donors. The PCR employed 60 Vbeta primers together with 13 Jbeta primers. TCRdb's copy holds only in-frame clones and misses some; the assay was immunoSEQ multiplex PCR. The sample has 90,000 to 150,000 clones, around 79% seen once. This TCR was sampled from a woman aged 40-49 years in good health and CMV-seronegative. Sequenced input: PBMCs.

CDR3 amino acids: CASSPDSHNQPQHF. CDR3 DNA: TGTGCCAGCAGCCCCGACTCCCACAATCAGCCCCAGCATTTT. The chain is built from TRBV7-9 and TRBJ1-5; D is unresolved. V gave up 5 bases and J gave up 3 bases, with 11 bases separating them. The CDR3 is 14 amino acids. CDR1 is SEHNR, CDR2 FQNEAQ, per germline (reference sequence).